This TCR beta chain originates from a study of T cell responses to AZD1222 COVID-19 vaccine. Looking at the study overall: Analyses pooled second doses at about 4 or about 12 weeks. Regarding the study as a whole: Spike regions recognized by vaccine-associated CD4 TCRs spanned the protein, led by 160-218 and 743-854. Spike-specific TCR breadth and depth went up after people got two AZD1222 doses.

V was cut by 2 bases and J by 5 bases, with 15 bases left in between. The CDR3 is 15 residues long. The germline CDR1 and CDR2 sequences are MNHNS and SASEGT. Produced via immunoSEQ multiplex PCR; TCRdb's table is partial and in-frame only. Among around 100,000 clones listed, about 87% were seen once. As for this clone: Antigen: not known.

Here the sequenced sample was peripheral blood, taken on day 0 of AZD1222 vaccination. This clonotype was obtained from an adult in good health. The V and J genes are TRBV6-1 and TRBJ2-5; no definite D call. Here the CDR3 DNA reads TGTGCCAGCAGTGAATTCAAGACTTACGACGAGACCCAGTACTTC. Its translation is CASSEFKTYDETQYF.